This TCR beta chain emerged from a study of cytomegalovirus exposure and HLA in healthy donors. The PCR used 60 Vbeta and 13 Jbeta primers. Clones were sequenced by immunoSEQ multiplex PCR, and TCRdb holds only the in-frame ones, with some missing. The profile shows about 110,000 clones, approximately 71% of them singletons. CDR3 length equals 15 residues. CDR1 and CDR2 from the germline V gene are SNHLY and FYNNEI. Deletions cut 4 bases from V and 4 bases from J, with 13 bases between. Concerning this clone: Its target is not known.

Study conclusions and caveats: It was only CMV serostatus that was available as immune exposure information. Presence/absence analyses treated sequencing depth as roughly uniform across donors.

Input material: PBMCs. The chain recombines TRBV2 with TRBJ2-2, with TRBD1 as a possible D gene (7 bases). The sequence was obtained from a woman between 65 and 79 years old in good health and CMV-seropositive. Here the CDR3 DNA reads TGTGCCAGCAGTGGGAGACAGGGAGGCACCGGGGAGCTGTTTTTT. Protein product: CASSGRQGGTGELFF.